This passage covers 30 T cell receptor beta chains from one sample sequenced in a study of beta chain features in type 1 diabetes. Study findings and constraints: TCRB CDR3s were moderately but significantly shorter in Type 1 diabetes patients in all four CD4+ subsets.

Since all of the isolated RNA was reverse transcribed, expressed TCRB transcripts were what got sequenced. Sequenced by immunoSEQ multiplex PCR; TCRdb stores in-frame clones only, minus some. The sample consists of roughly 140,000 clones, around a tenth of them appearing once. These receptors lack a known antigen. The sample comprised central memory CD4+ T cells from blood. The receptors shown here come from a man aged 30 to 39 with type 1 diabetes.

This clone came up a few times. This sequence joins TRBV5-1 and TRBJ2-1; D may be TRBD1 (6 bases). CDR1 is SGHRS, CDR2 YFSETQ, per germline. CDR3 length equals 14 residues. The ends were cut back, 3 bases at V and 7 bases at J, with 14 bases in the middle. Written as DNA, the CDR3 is TGCGCCAGCAGCTCCCCGGACAGTTTGAATGAGCAGTTCTTC. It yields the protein CASSSPDSLNEQFF.

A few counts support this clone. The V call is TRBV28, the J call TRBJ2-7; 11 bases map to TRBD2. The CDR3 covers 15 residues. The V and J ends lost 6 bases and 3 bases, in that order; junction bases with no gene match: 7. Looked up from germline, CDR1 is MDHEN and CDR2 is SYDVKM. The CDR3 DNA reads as TGTGCCAGCAGCCGCCCCGGGACTAGCGGCTACGAGCAGTACTTC. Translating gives CASSRPGTSGYEQYF.

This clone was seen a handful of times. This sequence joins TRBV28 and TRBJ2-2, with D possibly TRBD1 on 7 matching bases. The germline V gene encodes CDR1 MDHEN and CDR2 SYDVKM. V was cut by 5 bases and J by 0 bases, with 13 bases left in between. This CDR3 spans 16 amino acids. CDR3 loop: CASSQGGGANTGELFF. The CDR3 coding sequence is TGTGCCAGCAGTCAGGGGGGCGGCGCGAACACCGGGGAGCTGTTTTTT.

The CDR3 bases are TGCGCCAGCAACGGGGGACTAGCGGGATCCGTCCAAGAGACCCAGTACTTC. Its protein product is CASNGGLAGSVQETQYF. V and J are TRBV5-1 and TRBJ2-5; 13 nucleotides line up with TRBD2. V was clipped by 6 bases and J by 1 base; unmatched bases: 9. This CDR3 is built from 17 residues. The germline CDR1 and CDR2 sequences are SGHRS and YFSETQ.

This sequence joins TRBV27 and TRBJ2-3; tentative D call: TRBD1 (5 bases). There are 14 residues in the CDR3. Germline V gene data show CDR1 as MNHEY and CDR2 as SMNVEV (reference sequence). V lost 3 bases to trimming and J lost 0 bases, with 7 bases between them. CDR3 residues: CASSLWTSTDTQYF. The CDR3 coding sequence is TGTGCCAGCAGTTTGTGGACAAGCACAGATACGCAGTATTTT.

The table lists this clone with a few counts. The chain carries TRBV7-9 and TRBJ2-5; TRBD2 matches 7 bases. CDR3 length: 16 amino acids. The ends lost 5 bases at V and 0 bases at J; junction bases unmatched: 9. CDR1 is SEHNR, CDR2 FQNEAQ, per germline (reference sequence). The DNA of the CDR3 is TGTGCCAGCAGCCGGGGGGACGGCCAGTACCAAGAGACCCAGTACTTC. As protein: CASSRGDGQYQETQYF.

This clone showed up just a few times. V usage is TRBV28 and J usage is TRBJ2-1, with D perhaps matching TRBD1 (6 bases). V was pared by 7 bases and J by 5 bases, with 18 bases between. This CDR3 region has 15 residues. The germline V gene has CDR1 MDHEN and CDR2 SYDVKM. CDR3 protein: CASKTILGADNEQFF. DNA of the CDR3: TGTGCCAGCAAAACTATTCTGGGGGCCGACAATGAGCAGTTCTTC.

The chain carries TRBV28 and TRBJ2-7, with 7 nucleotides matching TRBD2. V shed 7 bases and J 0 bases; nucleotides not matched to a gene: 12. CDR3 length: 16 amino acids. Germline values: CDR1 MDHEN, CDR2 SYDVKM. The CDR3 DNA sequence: TGTGCCAGCAACCCACACGGGGGGAGTAGCTCCTACGAGCAGTACTTC. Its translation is CASNPHGGSSSYEQYF.

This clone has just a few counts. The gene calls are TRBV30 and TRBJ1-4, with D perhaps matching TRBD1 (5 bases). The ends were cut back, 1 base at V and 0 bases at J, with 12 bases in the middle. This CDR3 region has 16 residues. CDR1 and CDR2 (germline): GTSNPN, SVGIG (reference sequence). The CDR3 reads CAWSAQTATTNEKLFF. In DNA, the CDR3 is TGTGCCTGGAGTGCCCAGACAGCTACAACTAATGAAAAACTGTTTTTT.

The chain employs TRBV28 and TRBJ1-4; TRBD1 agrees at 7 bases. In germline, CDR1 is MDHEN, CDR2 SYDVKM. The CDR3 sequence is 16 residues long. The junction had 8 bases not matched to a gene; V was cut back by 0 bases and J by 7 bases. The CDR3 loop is CASSLWGDSAGEKLFF. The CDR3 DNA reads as TGTGCCAGCAGTTTATGGGGGGACAGTGCTGGTGAAAAACTGTTTTTT.

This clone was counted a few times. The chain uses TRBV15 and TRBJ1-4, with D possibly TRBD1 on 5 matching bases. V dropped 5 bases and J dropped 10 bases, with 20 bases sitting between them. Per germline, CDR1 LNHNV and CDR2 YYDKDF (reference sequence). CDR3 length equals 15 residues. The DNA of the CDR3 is TGTGCCACCAGCGGAAGCGCGGGGGAAGGAGGAAAACTGTTTTTT. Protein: CATSGSAGEGGKLFF.

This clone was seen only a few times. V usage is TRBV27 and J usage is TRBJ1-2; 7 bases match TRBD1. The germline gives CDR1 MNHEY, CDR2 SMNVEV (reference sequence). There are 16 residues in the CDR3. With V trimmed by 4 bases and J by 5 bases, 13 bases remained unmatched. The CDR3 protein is CASSSFGQDIRYGYTF. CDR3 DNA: TGTGCCAGCAGTTCCTTCGGACAGGATATTCGGTATGGCTACACCTTC.

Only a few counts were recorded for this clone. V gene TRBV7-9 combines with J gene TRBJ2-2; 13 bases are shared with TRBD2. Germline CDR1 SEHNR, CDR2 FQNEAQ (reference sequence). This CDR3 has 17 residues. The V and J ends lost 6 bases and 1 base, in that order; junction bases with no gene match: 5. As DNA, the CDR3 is TGTGCCAGCAGGAGACTAGCGGGAGGACAGAACACCGGGGAGCTGTTTTTT. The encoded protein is CASRRLAGGQNTGELFF.

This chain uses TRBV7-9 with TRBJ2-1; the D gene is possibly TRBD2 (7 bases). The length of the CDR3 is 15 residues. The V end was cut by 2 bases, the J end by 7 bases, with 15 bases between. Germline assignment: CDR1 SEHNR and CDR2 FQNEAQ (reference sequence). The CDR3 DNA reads TGTGCCAGCAGCTTATGGGCAGGGGAGGGGAATGAGCAGTTCTTC. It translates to CASSLWAGEGNEQFF.

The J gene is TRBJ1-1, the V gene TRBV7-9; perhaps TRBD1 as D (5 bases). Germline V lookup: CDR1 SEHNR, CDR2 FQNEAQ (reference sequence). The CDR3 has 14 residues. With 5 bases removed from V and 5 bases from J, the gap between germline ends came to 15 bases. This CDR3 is CASSPGAGETEAFF. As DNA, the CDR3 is TGTGCCAGCAGCCCTGGGGCGGGGGAAACTGAAGCTTTCTTT.

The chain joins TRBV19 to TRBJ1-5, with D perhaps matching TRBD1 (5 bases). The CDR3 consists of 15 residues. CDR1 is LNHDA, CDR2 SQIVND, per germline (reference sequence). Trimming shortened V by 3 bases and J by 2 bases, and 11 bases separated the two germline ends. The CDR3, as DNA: TGTGCCAGTAGTATGGGGCAGATCGGCAATCAGCCCCAGCATTTT. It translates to CASSMGQIGNQPQHF.

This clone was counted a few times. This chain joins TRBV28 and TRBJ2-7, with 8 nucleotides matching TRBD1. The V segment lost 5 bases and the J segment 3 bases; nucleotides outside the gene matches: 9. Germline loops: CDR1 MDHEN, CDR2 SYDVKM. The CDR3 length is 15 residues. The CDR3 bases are TGTGCCAGCAGTCTACCTCAGGGGGCGAGCTACGAGCAGTACTTC. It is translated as CASSLPQGASYEQYF.

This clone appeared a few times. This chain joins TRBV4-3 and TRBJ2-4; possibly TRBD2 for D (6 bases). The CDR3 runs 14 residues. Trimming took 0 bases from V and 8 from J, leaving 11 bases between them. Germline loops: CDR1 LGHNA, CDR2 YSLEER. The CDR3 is CASSQERTMDIQYF. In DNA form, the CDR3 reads TGCGCCAGCAGCCAAGAGAGGACTATGGACATTCAGTACTTC.

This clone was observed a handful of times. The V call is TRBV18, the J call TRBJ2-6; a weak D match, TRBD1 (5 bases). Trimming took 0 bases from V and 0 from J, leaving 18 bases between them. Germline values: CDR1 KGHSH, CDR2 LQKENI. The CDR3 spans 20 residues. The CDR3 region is CASSPPSLTGKISGANVLTF. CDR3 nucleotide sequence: TGTGCCAGCTCACCACCAAGTTTAACAGGCAAAATCTCTGGGGCCAACGTCCTGACTTTC.

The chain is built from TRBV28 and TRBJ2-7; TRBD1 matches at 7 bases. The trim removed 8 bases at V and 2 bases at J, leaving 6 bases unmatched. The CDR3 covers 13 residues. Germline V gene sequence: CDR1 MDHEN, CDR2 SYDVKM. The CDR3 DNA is TGTGCCAGCGAGGACAGGAATACCTACGAGCAGTACTTC. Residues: CASEDRNTYEQYF.

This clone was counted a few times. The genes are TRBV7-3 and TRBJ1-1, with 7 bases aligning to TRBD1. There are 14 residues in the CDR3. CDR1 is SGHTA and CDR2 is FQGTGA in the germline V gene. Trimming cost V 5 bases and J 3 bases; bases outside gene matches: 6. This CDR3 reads CASSVGQVDTEAFF. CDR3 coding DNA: TGTGCCAGCAGCGTTGGACAGGTGGACACTGAAGCTTTCTTT.

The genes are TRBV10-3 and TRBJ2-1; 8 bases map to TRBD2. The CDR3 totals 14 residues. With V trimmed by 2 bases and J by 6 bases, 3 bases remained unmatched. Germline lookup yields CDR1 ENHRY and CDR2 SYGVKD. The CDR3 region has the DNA TGTGCCATCAGTGAGCCCAGCGGGAGCAATGAGCAGTTCTTC. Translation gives CAISEPSGSNEQFF.

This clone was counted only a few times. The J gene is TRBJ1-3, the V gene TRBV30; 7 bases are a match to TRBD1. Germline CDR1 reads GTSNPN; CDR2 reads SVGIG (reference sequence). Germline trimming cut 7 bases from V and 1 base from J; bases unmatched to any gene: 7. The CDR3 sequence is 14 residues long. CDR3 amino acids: CALTPGGSGNTIYF. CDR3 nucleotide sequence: TGTGCCTTAACTCCAGGGGGGTCTGGAAACACCATATATTTT.

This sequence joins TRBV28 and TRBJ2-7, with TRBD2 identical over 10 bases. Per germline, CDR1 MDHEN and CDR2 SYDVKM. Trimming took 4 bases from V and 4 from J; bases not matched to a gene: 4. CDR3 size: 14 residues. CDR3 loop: CASSWGSGRYEQYF. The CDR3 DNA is TGTGCCAGCAGTTGGGGTAGCGGGAGGTACGAGCAGTACTTC.

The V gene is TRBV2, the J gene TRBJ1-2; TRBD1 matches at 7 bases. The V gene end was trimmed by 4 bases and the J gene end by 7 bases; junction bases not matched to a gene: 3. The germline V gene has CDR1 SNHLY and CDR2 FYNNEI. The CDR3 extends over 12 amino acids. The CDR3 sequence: CASSGQGIGYTF. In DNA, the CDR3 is TGTGCCAGCAGTGGACAGGGTATTGGCTACACCTTC. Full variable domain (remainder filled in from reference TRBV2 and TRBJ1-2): EPEVTQTPSHQVTQMGQEVILRCVPISNHLYFYWYRQILGQKVEFLVSFYNNEISEKSEIFDDQFSVERPDGSNFTLKIRSTKLEDSAMYFCASSGQGIGYTFGSGTRLTVV.

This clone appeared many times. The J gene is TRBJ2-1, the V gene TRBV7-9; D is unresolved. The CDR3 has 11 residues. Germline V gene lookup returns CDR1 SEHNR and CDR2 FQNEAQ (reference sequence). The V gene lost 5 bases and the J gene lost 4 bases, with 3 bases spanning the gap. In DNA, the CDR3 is TGTGCCAGCAGCGAGTACAATGAGCAGTTCTTC. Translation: CASSEYNEQFF. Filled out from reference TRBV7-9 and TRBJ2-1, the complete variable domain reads DTGVSQNPRHKITKRGQNVTFRCDPISEHNRLYWYRQTLGQGPEFLTYFQNEAQLEKSRLLSDRFSAERPKGSFSTLEIQRTEQGDSAMYLCASSEYNEQFFGPGTRLTVL.

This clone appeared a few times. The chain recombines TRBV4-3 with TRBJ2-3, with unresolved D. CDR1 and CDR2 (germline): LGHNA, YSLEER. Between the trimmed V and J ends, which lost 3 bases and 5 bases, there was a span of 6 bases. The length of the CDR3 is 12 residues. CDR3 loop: CASSHQEDTQYF. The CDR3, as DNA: TGCGCCAGCAGCCACCAGGAAGATACGCAGTATTTT.

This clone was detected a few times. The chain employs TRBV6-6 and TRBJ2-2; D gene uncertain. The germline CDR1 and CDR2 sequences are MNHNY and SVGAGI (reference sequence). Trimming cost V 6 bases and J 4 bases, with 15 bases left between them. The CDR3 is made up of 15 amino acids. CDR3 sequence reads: CASSTEAEFTGELFF. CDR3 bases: TGTGCCAGCAGCACCGAGGCAGAATTCACCGGGGAGCTGTTTTTT.

This chain's CDR3 is CANSPLSAKNIQYF. The CDR3 region has the DNA TGTGCCAACAGCCCCCTATCAGCCAAAAACATTCAGTACTTC. This chain uses TRBV28 with TRBJ2-4; no clear D gene. Trimming took 10 bases from V and 0 from J, leaving 13 bases between them. CDR3 length: 14 amino acids. Germline V gene lookup returns CDR1 MDHEN and CDR2 SYDVKM.

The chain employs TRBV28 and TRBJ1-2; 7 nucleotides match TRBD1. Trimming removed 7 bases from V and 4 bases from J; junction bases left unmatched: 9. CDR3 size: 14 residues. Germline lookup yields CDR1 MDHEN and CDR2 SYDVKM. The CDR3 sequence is CASTPGGQSYGYTF. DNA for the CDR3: TGTGCCAGCACCCCCGGGGGACAGTCCTATGGCTACACCTTC.